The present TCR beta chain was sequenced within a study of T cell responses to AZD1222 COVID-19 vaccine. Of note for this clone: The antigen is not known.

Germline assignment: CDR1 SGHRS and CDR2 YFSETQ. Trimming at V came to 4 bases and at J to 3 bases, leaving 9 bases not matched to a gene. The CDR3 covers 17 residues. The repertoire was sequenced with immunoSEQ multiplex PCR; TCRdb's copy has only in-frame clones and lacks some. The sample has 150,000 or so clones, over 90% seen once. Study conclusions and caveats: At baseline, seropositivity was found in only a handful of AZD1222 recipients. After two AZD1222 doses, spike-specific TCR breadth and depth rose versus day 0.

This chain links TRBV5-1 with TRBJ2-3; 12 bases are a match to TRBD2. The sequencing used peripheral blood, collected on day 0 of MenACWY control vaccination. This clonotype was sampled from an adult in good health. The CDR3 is CASSRETSGGVTDTQYF. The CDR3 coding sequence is TGCGCCAGCAGCCGAGAGACTAGCGGGGGAGTTACAGATACGCAGTATTTT.